This T cell receptor (beta chain) was recovered during a study of T cells after yellow fever vaccination. Germline-derived CDR1 and CDR2 are LGHDT and YNNKEL (reference sequence). Trimming removed 0 bases at V and 10 bases at J, with 13 bases between. This CDR3 has 14 residues. Study-level points and caveats: There was a possibility that FACS-sorted repertoires contained abundant clonotypes contaminating from the bulk population. Weaker, the secondary response had a peak occurring faster, on day 5 versus 15. Reappearing after the booster were most of the clones from primary vaccination (roughly 95% CD4, 75% to 90% CD8).

As regards this clonotype: Its specificity is unknown.

Template switching with 5'RACE generated the TCR cDNA and added a universal primer site and UMIs. MiXCR, run by TCRdb on the 5' RACE reads, gives a single entry per CDR3 protein. The sample lists 500,000 to 650,000 distinct CDR3 sequences, around 17% occurring once. The sample in question was PBMCs, obtained 5 to 6 days after the first yellow fever vaccination. The genes are TRBV3-1 and TRBJ2-1; tentative D call: TRBD2 (5 bases). This receptor was identified in a man between 18 and 35 years old who received the YFV17D yellow fever vaccine. The CDR3 region is CASSQDVWTAEQFF. CDR3 bases: TGTGCCAGCAGCCAAGATGTGTGGACTGCAGAGCAGTTCTTC.